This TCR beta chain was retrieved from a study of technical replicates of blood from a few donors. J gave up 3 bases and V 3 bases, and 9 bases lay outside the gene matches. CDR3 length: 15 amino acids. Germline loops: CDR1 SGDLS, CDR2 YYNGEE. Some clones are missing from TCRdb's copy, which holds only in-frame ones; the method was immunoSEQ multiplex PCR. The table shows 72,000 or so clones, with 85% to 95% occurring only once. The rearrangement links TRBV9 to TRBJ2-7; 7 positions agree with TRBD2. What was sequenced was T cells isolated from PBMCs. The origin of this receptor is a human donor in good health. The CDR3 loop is CASSEREGSFYEQYF. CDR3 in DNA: TGTGCCAGCAGCGAGAGGGAGGGTAGCTTCTACGAGCAGTACTTC. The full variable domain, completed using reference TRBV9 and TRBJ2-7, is DSGVTQTPKHLITATGQRVTLRCSPRSGDLSVYWYQQSLDQGLQFLIQYYNGEERAKGNILERFSAQQFPDLHSELNLSSLELGDSALYFCASSEREGSFYEQYFGPGTRLTVT.